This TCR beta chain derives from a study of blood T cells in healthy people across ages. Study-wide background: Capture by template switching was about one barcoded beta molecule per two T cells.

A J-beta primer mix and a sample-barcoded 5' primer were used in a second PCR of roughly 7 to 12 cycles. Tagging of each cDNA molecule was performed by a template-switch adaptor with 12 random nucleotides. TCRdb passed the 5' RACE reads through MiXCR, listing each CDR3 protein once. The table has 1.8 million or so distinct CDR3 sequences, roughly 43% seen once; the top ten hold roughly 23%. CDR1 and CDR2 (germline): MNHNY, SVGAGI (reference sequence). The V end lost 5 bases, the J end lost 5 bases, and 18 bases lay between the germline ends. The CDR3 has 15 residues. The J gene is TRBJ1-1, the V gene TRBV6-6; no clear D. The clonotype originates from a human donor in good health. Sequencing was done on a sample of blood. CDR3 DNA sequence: TGTGCCAGCAGTAGTACGGGGTCGGGGTCGACTGAAGCTTTCTTT. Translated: CASSSTGSGSTEAFF.